This is a list of T cell receptor beta chains from one sample in a study of blood T cell repertoires in COVID-19. Data came from immunoSEQ multiplex PCR; TCRdb stores just in-frame clones and leaves some out. The data hold around 94,000 clones, with about 80% observed a single time. The sample taken for sequencing was peripheral blood. These receptors were collected from a human donor in a cohort sampled during active COVID-19. CDR3s include the opening cysteine and the closing phenylalanine or tryptophan. D genes are given only for firm matches. Clone size, where shown, is once, few, many, or a class for clones that have expanded.

NA	TRBV5-5	NA	TRBJ2-6	TGTGCCAGCAGTCTAGCAGTGAGCTCTGGGGCCAACGTCCTGACTTTC	CASSLAVSSGANVLTF
NA	TRBV19	TRBD1	TRBJ1-6	TGTGCCAGTAGCGACAGGGGGCTAAGCTCCTATAATTCACCCCTCCACTTT	CASSDRGLSSYNSPLHF
NA	TRBV5-1	TRBD2	TRBJ2-2	TGCGCCAGCAGCCCACAACCGGGACTAGGGAACACCGGGGAGCTGTTTTTT	CASSPQPGLGNTGELFF
once	TRBV28	TRBD1	TRBJ1-5	TGTGCCAGCAGTTTATTTCAGGGGGGCAAACATCAGCCCCAGCATTTT	CASSLFQGGKHQPQHF
NA	TRBV7-9	NA	TRBJ2-4	TGTGCCAGCAGCTTAGCGGAGGTGCTAGCCAAAAACATTCAGTACTTC	CASSLAEVLAKNIQYF
NA	TRBV20-1	TRBD1	TRBJ1-2	TGCAGTGCTAGAGCTAACAGGGGGCAGCCCTTC	CSARANRGQPF
NA	TRBV12-3/TRBV12-4	NA	TRBJ2-1	TGTGCCAGCAGTTTTTTTCGGGGGGAGCAGTTCTTC	CASSFFRGEQFF
NA	TRBV2	TRBD1	TRBJ2-7	TGTGCCAGCAGTGAGTTCGGGACAGGGAACGAGCAGTACTTC	CASSEFGTGNEQYF
NA	TRBV3-1/TRBV3-2	NA	TRBJ1-3	TGTGCCAGCAGCCAAAATAGAGCAGGGCTTGGAAACACCATATATTTT	CASSQNRAGLGNTIYF
once	TRBV9	TRBD2	TRBJ2-2	TGTGCCAGCAGCGTCCGGGGGGACGGTAACACCGGGGAGCTGTTTTTT	CASSVRGDGNTGELFF
NA	TRBV27	NA	TRBJ1-1	TGTGCCAGCAGTTTATTGAGAGACTTGAACACTGAAGCTTTCTTT	CASSLLRDLNTEAFF
NA	TRBV28	TRBD2	TRBJ2-3	TGTGCCAGCAGCAGGACTAGCGGGGGGGCCCGATATACGCAGTATTTT	CASSRTSGGARYTQYF
few	TRBV11-3	NA	TRBJ1-5	TGTGCCAGCAGCCCCCTCGGCGGGCCCCAGCATTTT	CASSPLGGPQHF
NA	TRBV2	NA	TRBJ1-3	TGTGCCAGCAGTGGGACAGACTCTGGAAACACCATATATTTT	CASSGTDSGNTIYF
NA	TRBV2	NA	TRBJ2-3	TGTGCCAGCAGTGAATGGGGCGTGAGCACAGATACGCAGTATTTT	CASSEWGVSTDTQYF
few	TRBV5-1	NA	TRBJ2-7	TGCGCCAGCAGCTTGGGACCGGAGAGGGAGCAGTACTTC	CASSLGPEREQYF
NA	TRBV27	NA	TRBJ1-4	TGTGCCAGCAGTCCGGGACGGAGGGCAACTAATGAAAAACTGTTTTTT	CASSPGRRATNEKLFF
NA	TRBV18	TRBD2	TRBJ2-1	TGTGCCAGCTCACTACAGGGAGCGGGGGGGCCTGGGGAGCAGTTCTTC	CASSLQGAGGPGEQFF
NA	TRBV15	TRBD2	TRBJ2-2	TGTGCCACCAGCAGGACTAGCGCGAACACCGGGGAGCTGTTTTTT	CATSRTSANTGELFF
NA	TRBV19	NA	TRBJ1-5	TGTGCCAGTAGTAGCAACAGGGTGTCCAATCAGCCCCAGCATTTT	CASSSNRVSNQPQHF
NA	TRBV7-2	TRBD1	TRBJ1-1	TGTGCCAGCAGCCCCCGGACAGGGGACACTGAAGCTTTCTTT	CASSPRTGDTEAFF
NA	TRBV6-6	TRBD1	TRBJ1-4	TGTGCCAGCAGTCGTCCGGGACAGGGGGCGCGTAACGAAAAACTGTTTTTT	CASSRPGQGARNEKLFF
few	TRBV7-2	NA	TRBJ1-2	TGTGCCAGCAGTCTAGCGAGGGGAAAGGAGGATGGCTACACCTTC	CASSLARGKEDGYTF
NA	TRBV5-1	NA	TRBJ2-6	TGCGCCAGCAGCCCAACTGACTCTGGGGCCAACGTCCTGACTTTC	CASSPTDSGANVLTF
NA	TRBV6-1	TRBD1	TRBJ1-1	TGTGCCAGCAGTGAGCGGACAGGGGGGCAGAAAGCTTTCTTT	CASSERTGGQKAFF
once	TRBV2	NA	TRBJ1-5	TGTGCCAGCACTTTGGGGGGGGGCCGTCCCCAGCATTTT	CASTLGGGRPQHF
NA	TRBV14	TRBD2	TRBJ2-5	TGTGCCAGCAGCCCCCTCGGACTAGCGGGGGTAGAGACCCAGTACTTC	CASSPLGLAGVETQYF
NA	TRBV7-9	TRBD1	TRBJ1-1	TGTGCCAGCAGCCGACAGGGTTTGGGGAACACTGAAGCTTTCTTT	CASSRQGLGNTEAFF
NA	TRBV18	TRBD1	TRBJ2-3	TGTGCCAGCTCACCATCGACAGGGTATACGCAGTATTTT	CASSPSTGYTQYF
NA	TRBV12-3/TRBV12-4	NA	TRBJ1-2	TGTGCCAGCAGCCGTCAGGATCTTCTAGGCTACACCTTC	CASSRQDLLGYTF
NA	TRBV7-8	NA	TRBJ2-3	TGTGCCAGCAGCTCCGACAGCCCAGGAGATACGCAGTATTTT	CASSSDSPGDTQYF
once	TRBV7-9	TRBD1	TRBJ1-1	TGTGCCAGCAGCTTCGGACAGGTTGACACTGAAGCTTTCTTT	CASSFGQVDTEAFF
NA	TRBV19	NA	TRBJ2-3	TGTGCCAGTAGTACCGACACATTTTCTAGCACAGATACGCAGTATTTT	CASSTDTFSSTDTQYF
NA	TRBV6-6	TRBD1	TRBJ2-7	TGTGCCAGCAGCCTCCCCCCGGGACAGACCTACGAGCAGTACTTC	CASSLPPGQTYEQYF
NA	TRBV5-6	NA	TRBJ1-2	TGTGCCAGCACCGGCGGGACGCTCAATCGTGGCTACACCTTC	CASTGGTLNRGYTF
NA	TRBV28	TRBD1	TRBJ1-4	TGTGCCACCGCTTCGGGACAGGCTCGTGAAAAACTGTTTTTT	CATASGQAREKLFF
NA	TRBV7-6	NA	TRBJ1-5	TGTGCCAGCAGCTTAGCCTGGGGCCAGCCCCAGCATTTT	CASSLAWGQPQHF
NA	TRBV12-3/TRBV12-4	TRBD2	TRBJ2-1	TGTGCCAGCAGTTTACCGAGGACGGGGGGATTCTTC	CASSLPRTGGFF
NA	TRBV7-2	NA	TRBJ2-2	TGTGCCAGCAGCTTAGTTACGATAGACACCGGGGAGCTGTTTTTT	CASSLVTIDTGELFF
NA	TRBV7-8	NA	TRBJ2-5	TGTGCCAGCAGCCCTACGTTTGGAGAGACCCAGTACTTC	CASSPTFGETQYF
few	TRBV7-9	NA	TRBJ2-7	TGTGCCAGCAGCTTAGTATCAGGGAACTCCTACGAGCAGTACTTC	CASSLVSGNSYEQYF
NA	TRBV7-2	NA	TRBJ2-4	TGTGCCAGCAGCTTAGCCTTAGCCAAAAACATTCAGTACTTC	CASSLALAKNIQYF
once	TRBV5-4	TRBD1	TRBJ2-7	TGTGCCAGCAGCCCGGACAGGGGACTTTCCTACGAGCAGTACTTC	CASSPDRGLSYEQYF
NA	TRBV7-2	TRBD2	TRBJ2-5	TGTGCCAGCAGCTTCGTCGCGGGGGGGCGGGAGACCCAGTACTTC	CASSFVAGGRETQYF
NA	TRBV7-8	TRBD1	TRBJ1-5	TGTGCCAGCAGTCGACAGGGGGATCAGCCCCAGCATTTT	CASSRQGDQPQHF
NA	TRBV19	NA	TRBJ1-1	TGTGCCAGTAGTTCGGGCAGCGGAGGGAACACTGAAGCTTTCTTT	CASSSGSGGNTEAFF
NA	TRBV2	TRBD1	TRBJ1-2	TGTGCCAGCAGCCCACAGGGGGCAGGGAAGGGCTACACCTTC	CASSPQGAGKGYTF
NA	TRBV2	NA	TRBJ2-5	TGTGCCAGCAGTGGGGGAGTTTTCCAAGAGACCCAGTACTTC	CASSGGVFQETQYF
NA	TRBV9	NA	TRBJ1-1	TGTGCCAGCAGCGTCCGGGTGGACACTGAAGCTTTCTTT	CASSVRVDTEAFF
NA	TRBV2	TRBD1	TRBJ1-3	TGTGCCAGCAGCCGATGGACAGGGGCTGGAAACACCATATATTTT	CASSRWTGAGNTIYF
NA	TRBV27	NA	TRBJ2-2	TGTGCCAGCTCCCCTAAGGGGGTAAACACCGGGGAGCTGTTTTTT	CASSPKGVNTGELFF
once	TRBV5-1	NA	TRBJ2-3	TGCGCCAGCAGCCCGGGTCGGGGTACAGATACGCAGTATTTT	CASSPGRGTDTQYF
NA	TRBV7-9	NA	TRBJ1-5	TGTGCCAGCAGCTCCGGGGGAGCCAGTTTTAATCAGCCCCAGCATTTT	CASSSGGASFNQPQHF
NA	TRBV20-1	TRBD1	TRBJ2-1	TGCAGTGCTAGTTCCCGACAGGGGAGCTCCTACAATGAGCAGTTCTTC	CSASSRQGSSYNEQFF
NA	TRBV7-2	TRBD2	TRBJ2-3	TGTGCCAGCAGCTTAAGATTGGCGGGGGGGTCAGATACGCAGTATTTT	CASSLRLAGGSDTQYF
once	TRBV27	NA	TRBJ2-1	TGTGCCAGCAGTTTATCCGCCCTACGGGCCTACAATGAGCAGTTCTTC	CASSLSALRAYNEQFF
once	TRBV10-3	TRBD1	TRBJ1-6	TGTGCCATCAGAAATACAGGGGGGAATTCACCCCTCCACTTT	CAIRNTGGNSPLHF